The 27 T cell receptor beta chains presented below share a single source sample, sequenced in a study of cytomegalovirus exposure and HLA in healthy donors. Researchers ran the PCR with 60 Vbeta and 13 Jbeta primers. Measured with immunoSEQ multiplex PCR; TCRdb has only the in-frame clones, and not every one. This repertoire comprises about 79,000 clones; its ten largest clones make up around 4.4%. The sample was PBMCs. These receptor sequences come from a man aged 25 to 40 in good health and CMV-seronegative.

This chain links TRBV5-1 with TRBJ2-7; 13 bases align to TRBD2. The CDR3 is 15 amino acids. With V trimmed by 4 bases and J by 2 bases, 3 bases remained unmatched. From germline, CDR1 is SGHRS and CDR2 YFSETQ. The CDR3 here is CASSKGLAGTYEQYF. Here the CDR3 DNA reads TGCGCCAGCAGCAAGGGACTAGCGGGAACCTACGAGCAGTACTTC.

This chain connects TRBV25-1 to TRBJ2-7; maybe TRBD1 (5 bases). The CDR3 consists of 15 residues. The germline CDR1 and CDR2 sequences are MGHDK and SYGVNS. The V end was cut by 2 bases, the J end by 2 bases, with 13 bases between. This CDR3 reads CASSEVGASAYEQYF. The CDR3 nucleotides read TGTGCCAGCAGTGAAGTAGGGGCGTCCGCCTACGAGCAGTACTTC.

The chain is built from TRBV19 and TRBJ2-5; weak D call: TRBD1 (6 bases). This CDR3 region has 17 residues. The germline gives CDR1 LNHDA, CDR2 SQIVND (reference sequence). Trimming left V 5 bases short and J 2 bases short, with 21 bases between. The CDR3 sequence: CASSPPPGRGDQETQYF. CDR3 nucleotides: TGTGCCAGTAGTCCACCTCCGGGCAGGGGCGATCAAGAGACCCAGTACTTC.

V is TRBV6-6 and J is TRBJ2-5; TRBD1 matches 8 bases. Germline lookup yields CDR1 MNHNY and CDR2 SVGAGI (reference sequence). This CDR3 is built from 16 residues. The trim removed 5 bases at V and 4 bases at J, leaving 12 bases unmatched. CDR3 residues: CASSNDRGYYLETQYF. CDR3 in DNA: TGTGCCAGCAGTAACGACAGGGGTTATTATTTAGAGACCCAGTACTTC.

The chain joins TRBV5-1 to TRBJ1-2; D remains ambiguous. V lost 5 bases to trimming and J lost 4 bases, with 12 bases between them. CDR3 length: 13 residues. Germline V gene data show CDR1 as SGHRS and CDR2 as YFSETQ. In DNA form, the CDR3 reads TGCGCCAGCAGAATGGAGGGTTTCTATGGCTACACCTTC. Translating it yields CASRMEGFYGYTF.

The chain uses TRBV7-3 and TRBJ1-2, with 7 nucleotides matching TRBD1. Germline values: CDR1 SGHTA, CDR2 FQGTGA. The junction had 9 bases not matched to a gene; V was cut back by 4 bases and J by 7 bases. CDR3 size: 14 residues. The CDR3 sequence is CASSSRGGAGGYTF. CDR3 sequence (DNA): TGTGCCAGCAGCTCTAGAGGGGGCGCGGGTGGCTACACCTTC.

The chain couples TRBV30 to TRBJ2-5, with D possibly TRBD2 on 7 matching bases. The end of the DNA is better explained by TRBJ2-7, so the J call may be wrong. CDR1 and CDR2 from the germline V gene are GTSNPN and SVGIG (reference sequence). CDR3 length equals 13 residues. The CDR3 loop is CAWTEGGGYEQYF. The DNA for the CDR3 is TGTGCCTGGACCGAGGGAGGGGGGTACGAGCAGTACTTC.

The DNA of the CDR3 is TGCGCCAGCAGCTTGTCTTGGGGGGTCGGGACCCCCGCTTTCTTT. Translated: CASSLSWGVGTPAFF. The genes are TRBV5-1 and TRBJ1-1; D is possibly TRBD1 (5 bases). The CDR3 totals 15 residues. V lost 1 base and J lost 11, with 21 bases in between. CDR1 is SGHRS, CDR2 YFSETQ, per germline.

Of note for this clone: This CDR3 is also generated by other DNA sequences in the sample. The rearrangement joins TRBV30 to TRBJ1-5; weak D call: TRBD1 (6 bases). The germline V gene encodes CDR1 GTSNPN and CDR2 SVGIG (reference sequence). This CDR3 contains 13 residues. Trimming left V 0 bases short and J 4 bases short, with 7 bases between. In DNA, the CDR3 is TGTGCCTGGAGTGTAAGGGGGAATCAGCCCCAGCATTTT. This gives the protein CAWSVRGNQPQHF.

The chain uses TRBV18 and TRBJ2-5; 7 bases fit TRBD1. V was clipped by 1 base and J by 2 bases; unmatched bases: 1. CDR3 length: 14 amino acids. Germline CDR1 KGHSH, CDR2 LQKENI. The CDR3 DNA follows: TGTGCCAGCTCACCACTACAGGGGCAAGAGACCCAGTACTTC. This translates into CASSPLQGQETQYF.

V usage is TRBV5-1 and J usage is TRBJ2-3; D gene uncertain. The V gene lost 1 base and the J gene lost 0 bases, with 6 bases spanning the gap. Germline CDR1 and CDR2: SGHRS and YFSETQ. The CDR3 sequence is 14 residues long. The chain's CDR3 is CASSLRRSTDTQYF. As DNA, the CDR3 is TGCGCCAGCAGCTTGAGGCGGAGCACAGATACGCAGTATTTT.

The chain employs TRBV29-1 and TRBJ2-7; D unresolved. The CDR3 is 15 amino acids. V lost 1 base, J lost 2 bases, and 15 bases lay in between. CDR1 and CDR2 from the germline V gene are SQVTM and ANQGSEA. CDR3 sequence: CSVEGDKVYPYEQYF. The CDR3, as DNA: TGCAGCGTTGAAGGAGACAAAGTATATCCCTACGAGCAGTACTTC.

The rearrangement joins TRBV4-3 to TRBJ1-1, with D perhaps matching TRBD1 (5 bases). Germline CDR1 LGHNA, CDR2 YSLEER. The CDR3 is 13 amino acids. V lost 0 bases and J 5 bases, leaving 7 bases between the germline ends. CDR3 coding DNA: TGCGCCAGCAGCCAAGAGGCAGGGACTGAAGCTTTCTTT. This gives the protein CASSQEAGTEAFF.

This sequence joins TRBV7-9 and TRBJ1-1; a weak D match, TRBD1 (5 bases). Germline values: CDR1 SEHNR, CDR2 FQNEAQ (reference sequence). CDR3 size: 17 residues. V gave up 5 bases and J gave up 1 base, with 20 bases separating them. CDR3 nucleotide sequence: TGTGCCAGCAGCCCAAGAGGGGCGGGAACGGGGAACACTGAAGCTTTCTTT. It encodes CASSPRGAGTGNTEAFF.

The rearrangement links TRBV7-9 to TRBJ2-5; D perhaps matches TRBD1 (5 bases). This CDR3 has 13 amino acids. CDR1 is SEHNR and CDR2 is FQNEAQ in the germline V gene (reference sequence). Between the trimmed V and J ends, which lost 3 bases and 4 bases, there was a span of 9 bases. For the CDR3, the DNA is TGTGCCAGCAGCTTTGACAGAAGAGAGACCCAGTACTTC. Protein: CASSFDRRETQYF.

V is TRBV27 and J is TRBJ1-1, with 10 bases matching TRBD1. The CDR3 is 16 residues long. The germline V gene encodes CDR1 MNHEY and CDR2 SMNVEV (reference sequence). Germline trimming cut 1 base from V and 5 bases from J; bases unmatched to any gene: 7. The CDR3 sequence: CASSLLGQGQGTEAFF. CDR3 coding DNA: TGTGCCAGCAGTTTATTGGGACAGGGGCAAGGAACTGAAGCTTTCTTT.

This rearrangement joins TRBV30 to TRBJ2-3; TRBD1 aligns across 7 bases. J gave up 4 bases and V 0 bases, and 1 base lay outside the gene matches. The CDR3 sequence is 13 residues long. In germline, CDR1 is GTSNPN, CDR2 SVGIG (reference sequence). CDR3 bases: TGTGCCTGGAGTGTGCAGGGGGCAGATACGCAGTATTTT. This sequence encodes CAWSVQGADTQYF.

The CDR3 loop reads CASSLGGQGETQYF. The CDR3 DNA follows: TGCGCCAGCAGCTTGGGGGGACAGGGAGAGACCCAGTACTTC. The gene calls are TRBV5-1 and TRBJ2-5; 9 positions agree with TRBD1. CDR3 length: 14 amino acids. The J segment lost 4 bases and the V segment lost 0 bases, leaving 1 base of the junction unmatched. Germline assignment: CDR1 SGHRS and CDR2 YFSETQ. Combining the CDR3 with reference TRBV5-1 and TRBJ2-5 gives the whole variable domain KAGVTQTPRYLIKTRGQQVTLSCSPISGHRSVSWYQQTPGQGLQFLFEYFSETQRNKGNFPGRFSGRQFSNSRSEMNVSTLELGDSALYLCASSLGGQGETQYFGPGTRLLVL.

The chain recombines TRBV29-1 with TRBJ1-2; D perhaps matches TRBD1 (6 bases). The V and J ends lost 3 bases and 4 bases respectively, with 15 bases between them. Germline values: CDR1 SQVTM, CDR2 ANQGSEA. This CDR3 region has 14 residues. The chain's CDR3 is CSVDEGGGAYGYTF. The DNA for the CDR3 is TGCAGCGTTGATGAGGGGGGGGGTGCCTATGGCTACACCTTC.

The V gene is TRBV6-1, the J gene TRBJ2-3; 9 bases fit TRBD1. Germline CDR1 MNHNS, CDR2 SASEGT. The CDR3 runs 16 residues. V was clipped by 4 bases and J by 0 bases; unmatched bases: 5. This chain's CDR3 is CASSVPGTGSTDTQYF. DNA for the CDR3: TGTGCCAGCAGTGTCCCCGGGACAGGGAGCACAGATACGCAGTATTTT.

The chain recombines TRBV19 with TRBJ2-7; 8 bases line up with TRBD2. Losses at the gene ends were 1 base for V and 2 bases for J; bases not matched to a gene: 4. The CDR3 spans 15 residues. Germline values: CDR1 LNHDA, CDR2 SQIVND (reference sequence). CDR3 in DNA: TGTGCCAGTAGTATAGTAGCGGGGCAAACCTACGAGCAGTACTTC. It specifies CASSIVAGQTYEQYF.

The chain is built from TRBV10-3 and TRBJ1-3; D perhaps matches TRBD1 (5 bases). The CDR3 length is 12 residues. Trimming took 10 bases from V and 1 from J, leaving 8 bases between them. Germline loops: CDR1 ENHRY, CDR2 SYGVKD. The CDR3 reads CASKGSGNTIYF. CDR3 coding DNA: TGTGCCAGCAAGGGGTCTGGAAACACCATATATTTT.

The chain couples TRBV11-2 to TRBJ2-4, with D possibly TRBD1 on 6 matching bases. Germline V gives CDR1 SGHAT, CDR2 FQNNGV. The length of the CDR3 is 15 residues. Trimming removed 5 bases from V and 2 bases from J, with 13 bases in between. The CDR3 coding sequence is TGTGCCAGCAGCGTTAGGCAGGGGACCAAAAACATTCAGTACTTC. Translating gives CASSVRQGTKNIQYF.

The V gene is TRBV5-1, the J gene TRBJ2-1; 7 bases are shared with TRBD2. This CDR3 is built from 15 residues. Germline loops: CDR1 SGHRS, CDR2 YFSETQ. The V gene end was trimmed by 5 bases and the J gene end by 4 bases; junction bases not matched to a gene: 9. This CDR3 reads CASRRLPAGYNEQFF. The CDR3 DNA reads as TGCGCCAGCAGGCGACTCCCAGCGGGGTACAATGAGCAGTTCTTC.

The chain combines TRBV11-2 with TRBJ1-1; D perhaps matches TRBD1 (6 bases). The germline V and J ends were trimmed by 3 bases and 7 bases, with 9 bases remaining between them. The CDR3 extends over 12 amino acids. CDR1 and CDR2 (germline): SGHAT, FQNNGV. The CDR3 DNA follows: TGTGCCAGCAGCTTGGGGGCCAGTGAAGCTTTCTTT. Translated, it gives CASSLGASEAFF.

The V gene is TRBV9, the J gene TRBJ2-1; D perhaps matches TRBD1 (5 bases). The V gene lost 2 bases and the J gene lost 3 bases, with 15 bases spanning the gap. Per the germline V gene, CDR1 is SGDLS and CDR2 is YYNGEE. The CDR3 is 16 amino acids. As DNA, the CDR3 is TGTGCCAGCAGCGTCAGGGCCACCCCCCTCTACAATGAGCAGTTCTTC. As protein: CASSVRATPLYNEQFF.

This chain uses TRBV5-1 with TRBJ1-2; 7 bases fit TRBD1. Trimming at V came to 6 bases and at J to 4 bases, leaving 15 bases not matched to a gene. CDR1 and CDR2 (germline): SGHRS, YFSETQ. The CDR3 sequence is 16 residues long. The CDR3 DNA sequence: TGCGCCAGCACACCCCAGGGGGTGACAGGGACCTATGGCTACACCTTC. Protein sequence: CASTPQGVTGTYGYTF.